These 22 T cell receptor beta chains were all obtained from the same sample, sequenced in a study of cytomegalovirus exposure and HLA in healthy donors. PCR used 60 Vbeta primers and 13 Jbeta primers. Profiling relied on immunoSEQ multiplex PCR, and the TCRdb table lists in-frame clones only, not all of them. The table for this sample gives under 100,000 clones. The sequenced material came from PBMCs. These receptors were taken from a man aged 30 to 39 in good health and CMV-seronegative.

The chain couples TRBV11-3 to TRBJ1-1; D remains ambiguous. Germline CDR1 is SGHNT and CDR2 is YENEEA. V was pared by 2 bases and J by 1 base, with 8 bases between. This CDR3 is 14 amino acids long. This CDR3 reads CASSLSGANTEAFF. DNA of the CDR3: TGTGCCAGCAGCTTAAGTGGAGCGAACACTGAAGCTTTCTTT.

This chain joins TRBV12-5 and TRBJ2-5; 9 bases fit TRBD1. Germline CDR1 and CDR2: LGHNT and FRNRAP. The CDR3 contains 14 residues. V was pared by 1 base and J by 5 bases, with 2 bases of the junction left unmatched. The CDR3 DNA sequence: TGTGCTAGTGGTTTGGGGACAGGGGCGGAGACCCAGTACTTC. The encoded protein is CASGLGTGAETQYF.

The CDR3 loop reads CASSYSRQGGTQYF. The CDR3, as DNA: TGTGCCAGCAGTTACTCGAGGCAGGGAGGGACCCAGTACTTC. The V call is TRBV6-5, the J call TRBJ2-5; tentatively, D is TRBD2 (6 bases). V was trimmed by 0 bases and J by 7 bases, leaving 12 bases between them. Germline CDR1 reads MNHEY; CDR2 reads SVGAGI. The CDR3 extends over 14 amino acids.

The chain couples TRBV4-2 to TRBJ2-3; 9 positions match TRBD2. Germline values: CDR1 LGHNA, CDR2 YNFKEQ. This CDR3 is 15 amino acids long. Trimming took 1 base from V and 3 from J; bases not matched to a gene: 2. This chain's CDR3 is CASSQALAGTDTQYF. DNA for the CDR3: TGTGCCAGCAGCCAAGCCCTAGCGGGGACAGATACGCAGTATTTT.

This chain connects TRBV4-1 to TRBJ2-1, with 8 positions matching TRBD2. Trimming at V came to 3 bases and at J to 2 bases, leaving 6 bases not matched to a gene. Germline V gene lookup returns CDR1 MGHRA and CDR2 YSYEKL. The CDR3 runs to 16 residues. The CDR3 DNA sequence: TGCGCCAGCAGCCAGAGGAGCGGGAGTCCCTACAATGAGCAGTTCTTC. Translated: CASSQRSGSPYNEQFF.

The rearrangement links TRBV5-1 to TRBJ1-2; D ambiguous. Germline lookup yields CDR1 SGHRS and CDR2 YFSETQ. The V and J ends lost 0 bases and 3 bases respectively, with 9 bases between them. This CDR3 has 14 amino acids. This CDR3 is CASSLGAADYGYTF. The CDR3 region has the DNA TGCGCCAGCAGCTTGGGGGCAGCGGACTATGGCTACACCTTC.

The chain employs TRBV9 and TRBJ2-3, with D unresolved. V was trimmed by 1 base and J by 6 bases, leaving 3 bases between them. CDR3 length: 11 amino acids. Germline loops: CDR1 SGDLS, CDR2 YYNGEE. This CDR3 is CASSVRDTQYF. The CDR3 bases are TGTGCCAGCAGCGTACGGGATACGCAGTATTTT.

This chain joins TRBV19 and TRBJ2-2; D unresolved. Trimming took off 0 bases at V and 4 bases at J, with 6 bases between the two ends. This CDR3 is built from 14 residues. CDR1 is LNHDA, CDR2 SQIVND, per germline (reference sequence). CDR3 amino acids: CASSIDFGTGELFF. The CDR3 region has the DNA TGTGCCAGTAGTATAGACTTCGGCACCGGGGAGCTGTTTTTT.

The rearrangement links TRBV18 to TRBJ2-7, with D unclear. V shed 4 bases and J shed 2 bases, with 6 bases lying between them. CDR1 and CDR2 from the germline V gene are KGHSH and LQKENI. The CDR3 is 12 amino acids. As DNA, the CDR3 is TGTGCCAGCTCACGCCTACCCTACGAGCAGTACTTC. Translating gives CASSRLPYEQYF.

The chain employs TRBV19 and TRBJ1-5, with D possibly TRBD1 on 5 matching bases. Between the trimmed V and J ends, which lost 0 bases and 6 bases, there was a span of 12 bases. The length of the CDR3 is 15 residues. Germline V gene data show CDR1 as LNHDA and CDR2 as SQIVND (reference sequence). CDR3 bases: TGTGCCAGTAGTATAGATCCTTCCACAGGTCAGCCCCAGCATTTT. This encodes CASSIDPSTGQPQHF.

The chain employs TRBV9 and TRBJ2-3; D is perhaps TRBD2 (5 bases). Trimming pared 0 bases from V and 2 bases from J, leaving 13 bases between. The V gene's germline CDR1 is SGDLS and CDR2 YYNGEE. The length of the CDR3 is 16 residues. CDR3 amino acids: CASSVAAGPFTDTQYF. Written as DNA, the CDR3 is TGTGCCAGCAGCGTAGCGGCGGGTCCCTTCACAGATACGCAGTATTTT.

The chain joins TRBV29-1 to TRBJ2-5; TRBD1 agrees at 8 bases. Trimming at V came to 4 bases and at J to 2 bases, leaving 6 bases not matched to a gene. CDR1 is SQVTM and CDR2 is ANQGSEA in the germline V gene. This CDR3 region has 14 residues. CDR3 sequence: CSVVDRALQETQYF. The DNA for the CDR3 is TGCAGCGTTGTGGACAGGGCCTTACAAGAGACCCAGTACTTC.

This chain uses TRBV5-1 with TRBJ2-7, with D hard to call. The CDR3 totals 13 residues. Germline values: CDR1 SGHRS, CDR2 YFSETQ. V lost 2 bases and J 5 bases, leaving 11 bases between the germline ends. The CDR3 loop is CASSLSATNEQYF. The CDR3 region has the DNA TGCGCCAGCAGCTTAAGTGCCACTAACGAGCAGTACTTC.

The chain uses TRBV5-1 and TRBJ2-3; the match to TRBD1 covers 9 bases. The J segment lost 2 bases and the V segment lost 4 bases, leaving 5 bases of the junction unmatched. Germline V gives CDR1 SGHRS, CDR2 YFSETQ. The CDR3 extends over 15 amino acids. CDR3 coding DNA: TGCGCCAGCAGCCCCCGGGACAGGGTCACAGATACGCAGTATTTT. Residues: CASSPRDRVTDTQYF.

In DNA, the CDR3 is TGTGCCAGCACCACTTCGGGAGTCTATGGCTACACCTTC. The encoded protein is CASTTSGVYGYTF. The V gene is TRBV2, the J gene TRBJ1-2; D ambiguous. The germline V gene has CDR1 SNHLY and CDR2 FYNNEI. V was cut by 7 bases and J by 4 bases, with 13 bases left in between. This CDR3 spans 13 amino acids.

The CDR3 DNA reads as TGCGCCAGCAGCTTCTCGGCGGGAGGGCTCACCGGGGAGCTGTTTTTT. Translating gives CASSFSAGGLTGELFF. The J gene is TRBJ2-2, the V gene TRBV5-1; 9 bases match TRBD2. This CDR3 spans 16 amino acids. Germline V gives CDR1 SGHRS, CDR2 YFSETQ. The junction had 6 bases not matched to a gene; V was cut back by 2 bases and J by 4 bases.

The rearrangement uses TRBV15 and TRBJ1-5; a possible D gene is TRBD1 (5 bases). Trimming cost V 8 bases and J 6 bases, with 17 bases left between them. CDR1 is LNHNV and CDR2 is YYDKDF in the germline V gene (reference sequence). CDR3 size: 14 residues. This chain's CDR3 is CATRRGGGFQPQHF. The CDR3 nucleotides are TGTGCCACCCGCCGTGGGGGGGGGTTTCAGCCCCAGCATTTT.

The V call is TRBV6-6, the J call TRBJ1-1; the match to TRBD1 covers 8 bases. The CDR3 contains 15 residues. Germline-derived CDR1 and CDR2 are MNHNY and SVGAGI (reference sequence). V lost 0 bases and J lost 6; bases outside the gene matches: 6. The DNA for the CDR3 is TGTGCCAGCAGTTACTCGACAGGGGAGGGCTCTGAAGCTTTCTTT. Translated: CASSYSTGEGSEAFF.

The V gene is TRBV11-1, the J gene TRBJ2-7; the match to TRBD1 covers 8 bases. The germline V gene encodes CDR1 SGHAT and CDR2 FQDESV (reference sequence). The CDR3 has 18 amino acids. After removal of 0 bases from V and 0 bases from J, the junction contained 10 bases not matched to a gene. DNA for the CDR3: TGTGCCAGCAGCTTAGCCTTCCCCGGGACAGGACCCTCCTACGAGCAGTACTTC. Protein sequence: CASSLAFPGTGPSYEQYF.

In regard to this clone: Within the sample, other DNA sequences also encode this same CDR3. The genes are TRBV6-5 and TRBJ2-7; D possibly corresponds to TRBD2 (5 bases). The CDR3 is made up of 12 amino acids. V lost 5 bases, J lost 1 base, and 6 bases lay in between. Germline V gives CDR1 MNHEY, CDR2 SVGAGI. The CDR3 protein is CASSRGSYEQYF. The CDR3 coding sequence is TGTGCCAGCAGTAGAGGGTCCTACGAGCAGTACTTC.

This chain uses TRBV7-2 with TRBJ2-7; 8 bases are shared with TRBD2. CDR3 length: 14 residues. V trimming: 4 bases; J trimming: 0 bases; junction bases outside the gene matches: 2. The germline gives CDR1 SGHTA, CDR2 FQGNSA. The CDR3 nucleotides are TGTGCCAGCAGCTCCCTAGCGGGCTCCTACGAGCAGTACTTC. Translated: CASSSLAGSYEQYF.

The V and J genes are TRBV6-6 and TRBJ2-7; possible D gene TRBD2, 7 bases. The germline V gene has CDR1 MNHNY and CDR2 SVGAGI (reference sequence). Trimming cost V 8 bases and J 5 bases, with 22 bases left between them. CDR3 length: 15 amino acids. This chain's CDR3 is CASVRSRGGSHEQYF. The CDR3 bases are TGTGCCAGCGTGAGGTCGAGGGGGGGGTCCCACGAGCAGTACTTC.